This T cell receptor (beta chain) was found in a study of blood T cell repertoires in COVID-19. Study-wide background: Samples came from the United States, Italy and Spain, spanning acute and convalescent COVID-19. PBMCs, B-cell-depleted T cells, or T cells provided the cDNA or gDNA that made up the material.

The germline V gene encodes CDR1 LGHNT and CDR2 FRNRAP. This CDR3 region has 12 residues. V was pared by 10 bases and J by 2 bases, with 11 bases between. Per the original methods: Amplifying reference gene primers gave estimates of nucleated cell counts. Sequencing was performed with immunoSEQ multiplex PCR; in TCRdb, only in-frame clones are kept and a portion is missing. Clone size and the V and J calls come from that table; the DNA yielded D and trimming. The sample includes around 35,000 clones, roughly 90% of them seen just once. V is TRBV12-5 and J is TRBJ2-5; D is unresolved. The sequenced sample consisted of peripheral blood. This clonotype was obtained from a human donor in a cohort sampled during active COVID-19. CDR3: CATLGWQETQYF. The CDR3 region has the DNA TGTGCTACACTCGGGTGGCAAGAGACCCAGTACTTC.